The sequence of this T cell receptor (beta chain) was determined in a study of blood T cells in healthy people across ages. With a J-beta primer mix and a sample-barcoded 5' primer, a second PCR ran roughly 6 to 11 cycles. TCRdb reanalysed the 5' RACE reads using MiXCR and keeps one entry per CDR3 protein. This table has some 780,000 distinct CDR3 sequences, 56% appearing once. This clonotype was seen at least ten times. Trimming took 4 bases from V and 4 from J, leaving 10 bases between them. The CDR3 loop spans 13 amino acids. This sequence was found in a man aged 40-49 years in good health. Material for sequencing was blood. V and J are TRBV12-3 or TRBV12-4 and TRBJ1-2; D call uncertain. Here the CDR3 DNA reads TGTGCCAGCAGTTCTGGGGATGGCTATGGCTACACCTTC. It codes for CASSSGDGYGYTF.